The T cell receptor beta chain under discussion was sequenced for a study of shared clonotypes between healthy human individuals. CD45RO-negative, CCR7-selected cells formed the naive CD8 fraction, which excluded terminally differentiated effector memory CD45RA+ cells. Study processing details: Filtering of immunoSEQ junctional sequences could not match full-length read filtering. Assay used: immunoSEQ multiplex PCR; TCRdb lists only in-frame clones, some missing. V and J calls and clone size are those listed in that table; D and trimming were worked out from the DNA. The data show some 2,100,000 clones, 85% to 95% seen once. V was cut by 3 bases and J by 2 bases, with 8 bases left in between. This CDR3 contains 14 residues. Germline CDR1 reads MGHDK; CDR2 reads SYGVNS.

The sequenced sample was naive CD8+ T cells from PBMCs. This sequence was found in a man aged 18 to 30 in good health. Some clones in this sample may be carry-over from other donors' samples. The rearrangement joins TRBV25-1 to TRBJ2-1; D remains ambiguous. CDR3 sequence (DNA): TGTGCCAGCAGTGATGCCCCCACCTACAATGAGCAGTTCTTC. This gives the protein CASSDAPTYNEQFF.